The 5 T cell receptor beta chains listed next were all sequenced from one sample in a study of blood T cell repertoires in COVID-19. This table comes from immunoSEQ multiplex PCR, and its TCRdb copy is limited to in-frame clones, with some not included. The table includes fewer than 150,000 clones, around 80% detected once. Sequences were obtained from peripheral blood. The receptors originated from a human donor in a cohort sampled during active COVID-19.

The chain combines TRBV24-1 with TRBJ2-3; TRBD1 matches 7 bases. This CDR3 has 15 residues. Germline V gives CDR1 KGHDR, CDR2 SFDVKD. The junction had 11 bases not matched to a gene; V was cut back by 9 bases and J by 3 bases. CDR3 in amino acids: CATQNARDRTDTQYF. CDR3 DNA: TGTGCCACCCAAAACGCCAGGGACAGAACAGATACGCAGTATTTT.

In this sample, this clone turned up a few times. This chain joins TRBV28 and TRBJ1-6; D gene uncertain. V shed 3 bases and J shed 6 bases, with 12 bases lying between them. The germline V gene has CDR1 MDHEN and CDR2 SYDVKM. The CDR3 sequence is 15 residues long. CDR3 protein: CASSLAGRRNSPLHF. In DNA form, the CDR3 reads TGTGCCAGCAGTTTGGCGGGGAGGCGTAATTCACCCCTCCACTTT.

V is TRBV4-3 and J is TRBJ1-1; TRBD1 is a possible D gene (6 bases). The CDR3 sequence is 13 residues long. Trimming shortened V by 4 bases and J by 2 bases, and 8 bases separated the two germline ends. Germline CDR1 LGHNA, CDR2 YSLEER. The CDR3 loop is CASSPDSNTEAFF. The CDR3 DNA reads TGCGCCAGCAGCCCGGACAGTAACACTGAAGCTTTCTTT.

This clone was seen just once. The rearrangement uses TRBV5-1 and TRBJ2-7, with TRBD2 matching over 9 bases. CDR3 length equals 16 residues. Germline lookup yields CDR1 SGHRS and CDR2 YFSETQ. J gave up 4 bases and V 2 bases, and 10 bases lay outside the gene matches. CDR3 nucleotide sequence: TGCGCCAGCAGCTTCGGAGCGGGGGGCTCCCGGTACGAGCAGTACTTC. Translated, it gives CASSFGAGGSRYEQYF.

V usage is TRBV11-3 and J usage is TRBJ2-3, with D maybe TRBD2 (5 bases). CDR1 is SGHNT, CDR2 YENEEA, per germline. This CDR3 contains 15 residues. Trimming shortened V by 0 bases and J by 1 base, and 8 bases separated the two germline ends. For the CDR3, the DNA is TGTGCCAGCAGCTTAGACGGGGTTGGCACAGATACGCAGTATTTT. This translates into CASSLDGVGTDTQYF.